These 2 T cell receptor beta chains were sequenced from one sample in a study of T cell responses to AZD1222 COVID-19 vaccine. Generated by immunoSEQ multiplex PCR, the TCRdb table keeps only in-frame clones and is missing some. The table lists some 170,000 clones, 90% to 95% of them singletons. The specimen was peripheral blood, collected 28 days after the second dose of the MenACWY control vaccine. Receptor source: an adult who received the MenACWY meningococcal vaccine as a control.

The chain couples TRBV2 to TRBJ2-7, with 9 bases aligning to TRBD2. The germline V gene has CDR1 SNHLY and CDR2 FYNNEI. Trimming removed 7 bases from V and 4 bases from J; junction bases left unmatched: 5. The CDR3 length is 13 residues. The CDR3 protein is CASNRGGVYEQYF. The CDR3 region has the DNA TGTGCCAGCAACCGCGGGGGGGTGTACGAGCAGTACTTC.

The rearrangement joins TRBV4-1 to TRBJ1-2; D might be TRBD1 (5 bases). CDR3 length: 14 residues. Germline-derived CDR1 and CDR2 are MGHRA and YSYEKL. V lost 1 base and J 2 bases, leaving 8 bases between the germline ends. The CDR3 bases are TGCGCCAGCAGCCAAGGGGGGTTAAACTATGGCTACACCTTC. It encodes CASSQGGLNYGYTF.